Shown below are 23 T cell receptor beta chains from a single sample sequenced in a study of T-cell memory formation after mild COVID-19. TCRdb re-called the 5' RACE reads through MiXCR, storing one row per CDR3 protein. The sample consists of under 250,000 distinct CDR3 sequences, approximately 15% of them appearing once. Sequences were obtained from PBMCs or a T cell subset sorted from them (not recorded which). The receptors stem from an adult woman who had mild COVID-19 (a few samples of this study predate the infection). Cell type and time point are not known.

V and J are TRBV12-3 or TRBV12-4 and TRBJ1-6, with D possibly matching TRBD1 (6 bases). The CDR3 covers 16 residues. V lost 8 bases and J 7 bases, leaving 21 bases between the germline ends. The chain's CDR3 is CASRHSTGNKNSPLHF. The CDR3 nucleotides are TGTGCCAGCCGGCACTCAACAGGGAATAAGAATTCACCCCTCCACTTT.

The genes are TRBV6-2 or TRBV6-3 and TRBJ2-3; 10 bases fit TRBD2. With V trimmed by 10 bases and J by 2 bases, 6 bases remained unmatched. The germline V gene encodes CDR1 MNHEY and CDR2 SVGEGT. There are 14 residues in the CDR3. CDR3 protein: CATQLAGFTDTQYF. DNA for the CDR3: TGTGCCACCCAACTAGCGGGGTTCACAGATACGCAGTATTTT.

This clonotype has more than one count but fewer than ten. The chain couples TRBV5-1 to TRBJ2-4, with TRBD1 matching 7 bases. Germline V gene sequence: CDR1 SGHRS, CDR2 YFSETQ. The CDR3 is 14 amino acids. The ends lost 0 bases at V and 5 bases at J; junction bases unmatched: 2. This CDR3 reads CASSLAGQENIQYF. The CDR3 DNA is TGCGCCAGCAGCTTGGCCGGACAGGAAAACATTCAGTACTTC.

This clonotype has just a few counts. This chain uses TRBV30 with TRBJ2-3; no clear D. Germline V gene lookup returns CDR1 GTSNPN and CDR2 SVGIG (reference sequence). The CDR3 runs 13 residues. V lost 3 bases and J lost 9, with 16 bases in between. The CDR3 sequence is CAWRTASSATQYF. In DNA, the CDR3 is TGTGCCTGGAGAACTGCCTCGTCGGCAACGCAGTATTTT. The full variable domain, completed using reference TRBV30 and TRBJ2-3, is SQTIHQWPATLVQPVGSPLSLECTVEGTSNPNLYWYRQAAGRGLQLLFYSVGIGQISSEVPQNLSASRPQDRQFILSSKKLLLSDSGFYLCAWRTASSATQYFGPGTRLTVL.

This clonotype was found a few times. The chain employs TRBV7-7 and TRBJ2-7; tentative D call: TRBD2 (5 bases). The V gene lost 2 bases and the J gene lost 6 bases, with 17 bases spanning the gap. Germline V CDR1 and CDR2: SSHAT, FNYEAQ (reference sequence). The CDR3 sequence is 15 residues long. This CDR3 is CASSLPRTEACEQYF. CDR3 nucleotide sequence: TGTGCCAGCAGCTTACCTAGGACGGAGGCCTGCGAGCAGTACTTC.

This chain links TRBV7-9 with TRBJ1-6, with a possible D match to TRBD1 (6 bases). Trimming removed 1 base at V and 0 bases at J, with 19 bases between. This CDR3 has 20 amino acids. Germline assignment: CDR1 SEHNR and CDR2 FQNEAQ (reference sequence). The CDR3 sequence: CASSLDVGDRLSSYNSPLHF. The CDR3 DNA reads TGTGCCAGCAGCTTAGATGTAGGCGACAGGTTAAGCTCCTATAATTCACCCCTCCACTTT.

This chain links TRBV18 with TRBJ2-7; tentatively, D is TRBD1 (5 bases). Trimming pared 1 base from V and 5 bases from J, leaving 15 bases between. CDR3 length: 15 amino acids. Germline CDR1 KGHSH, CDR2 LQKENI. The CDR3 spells CASSPRVGALDEQYF. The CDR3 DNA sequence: TGTGCCAGCTCACCACGGGTAGGGGCCCTGGACGAGCAGTACTTC.

CDR3 sequence (DNA): TGTGCCAGCAGTTTATTCTCTTACAGGGCTAACACTGAAGCTTTCTTT. Amino acids: CASSLFSYRANTEAFF. The chain is built from TRBV12-3 or TRBV12-4 and TRBJ1-1; maybe TRBD1 (6 bases). V lost 2 bases to trimming and J lost 2 bases, with 15 bases between them. This CDR3 has 16 residues.

CDR3 region: CASSLGQGAGGDTQYF. CDR3 DNA: TGTGCCAGCAGTTTGGGACAGGGGGCGGGTGGAGATACGCAGTATTTT. The chain combines TRBV6-5 with TRBJ2-3, with 12 bases that match TRBD1. Germline V CDR1 and CDR2: MNHEY, SVGAGI. The CDR3 is 16 amino acids. After removal of 4 bases from V and 5 bases from J, the junction contained 7 bases not matched to a gene.

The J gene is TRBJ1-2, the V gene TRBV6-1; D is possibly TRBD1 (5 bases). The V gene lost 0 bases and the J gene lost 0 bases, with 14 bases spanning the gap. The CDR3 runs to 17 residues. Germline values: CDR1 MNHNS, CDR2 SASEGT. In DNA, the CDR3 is TGTGCCAGCAGTGAAGCATCCGGGACGGTAGCTAACTATGGCTACACCTTC. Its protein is CASSEASGTVANYGYTF.

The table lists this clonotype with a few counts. As DNA, the CDR3 is TGTGCCAGCAGAGGACTAGCGGGATGGTACGAGCAGTACTTC. This encodes CASRGLAGWYEQYF. The chain combines TRBV6-2 or TRBV6-3 with TRBJ2-7, with 12 positions matching TRBD2. CDR1 MNHEY and CDR2 SVGEGT come from the germline V gene. This CDR3 is 14 amino acids long. J gave up 4 bases and V 6 bases, and 4 bases lay outside the gene matches.

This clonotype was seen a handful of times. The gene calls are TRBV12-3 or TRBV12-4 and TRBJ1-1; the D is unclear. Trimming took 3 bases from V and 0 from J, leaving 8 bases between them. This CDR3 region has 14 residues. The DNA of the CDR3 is TGTGCCAGCAGTTTGGACCCCGTGAACACTGAAGCTTTCTTT. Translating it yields CASSLDPVNTEAFF.

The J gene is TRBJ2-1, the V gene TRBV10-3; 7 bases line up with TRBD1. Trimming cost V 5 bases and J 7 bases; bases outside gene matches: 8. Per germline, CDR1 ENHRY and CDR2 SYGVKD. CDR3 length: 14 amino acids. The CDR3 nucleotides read TGTGCCATCAGTTCCATGGACAGGCAGAATGAGCAGTTCTTC. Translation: CAISSMDRQNEQFF.

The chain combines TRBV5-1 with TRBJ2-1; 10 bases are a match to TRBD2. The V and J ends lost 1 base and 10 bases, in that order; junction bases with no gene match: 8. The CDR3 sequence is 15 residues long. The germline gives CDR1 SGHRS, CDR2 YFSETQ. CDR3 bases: TGCGCCAGCAGCTTGAATGCAGCGGGAGGGACCGAGCAGTTCTTC. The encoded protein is CASSLNAAGGTEQFF.

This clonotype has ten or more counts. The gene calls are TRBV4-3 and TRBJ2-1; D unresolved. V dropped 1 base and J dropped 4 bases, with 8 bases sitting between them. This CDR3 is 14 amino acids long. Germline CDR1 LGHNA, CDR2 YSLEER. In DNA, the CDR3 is TGCGCCAGCAGCCAAGTTCACGGATACAATGAGCAGTTCTTC. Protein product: CASSQVHGYNEQFF.

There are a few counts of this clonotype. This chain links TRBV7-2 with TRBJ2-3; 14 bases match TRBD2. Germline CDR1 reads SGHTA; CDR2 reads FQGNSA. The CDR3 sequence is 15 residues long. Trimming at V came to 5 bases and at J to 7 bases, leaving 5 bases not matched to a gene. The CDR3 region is CASSTRTSGGNTQYF. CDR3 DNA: TGTGCCAGCAGCACGCGGACTAGCGGGGGGAATACGCAGTATTTT. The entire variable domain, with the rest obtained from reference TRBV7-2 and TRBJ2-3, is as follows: GAGVSQSPSNKVTEKGKDVELRCDPISGHTALYWYRQSLGQGLEFLIYFQGNSAPDKSGLPSDRFSAERTGGSVSTLTIQRTQQEDSAVYLCASSTRTSGGNTQYFGPGTRLTVL.

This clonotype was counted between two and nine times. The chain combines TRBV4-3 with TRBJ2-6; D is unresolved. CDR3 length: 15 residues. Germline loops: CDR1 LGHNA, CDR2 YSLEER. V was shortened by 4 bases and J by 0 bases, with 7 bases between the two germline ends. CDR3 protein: CASSPVGSGANVLTF. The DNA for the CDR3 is TGCGCCAGCAGCCCGGTGGGCTCTGGGGCCAACGTCCTGACTTTC.

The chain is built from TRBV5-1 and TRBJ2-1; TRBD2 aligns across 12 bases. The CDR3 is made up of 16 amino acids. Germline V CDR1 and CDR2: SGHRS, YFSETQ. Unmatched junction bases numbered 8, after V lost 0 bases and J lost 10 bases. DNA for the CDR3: TGCGCCAGCAGCTTGGCGCCGGGACTAGCGGGTAGCGAGCAGTTCTTC. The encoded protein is CASSLAPGLAGSEQFF.

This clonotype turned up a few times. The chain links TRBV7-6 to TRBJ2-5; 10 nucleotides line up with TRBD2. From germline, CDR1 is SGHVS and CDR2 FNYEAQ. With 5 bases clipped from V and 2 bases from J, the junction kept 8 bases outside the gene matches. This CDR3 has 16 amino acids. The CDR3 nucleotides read TGTGCCAGCAGCCAAGGACTAGCGGCTTTGCAAGAGACCCAGTACTTC. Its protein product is CASSQGLAALQETQYF.

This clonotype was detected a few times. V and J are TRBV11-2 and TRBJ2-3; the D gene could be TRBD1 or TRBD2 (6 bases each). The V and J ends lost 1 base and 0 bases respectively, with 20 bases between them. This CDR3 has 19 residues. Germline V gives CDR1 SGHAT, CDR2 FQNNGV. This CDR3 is CASSLAAFGGRPSTDTQYF. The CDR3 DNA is TGTGCCAGCAGCTTAGCTGCGTTTGGGGGGCGTCCTAGCACAGATACGCAGTATTTT.

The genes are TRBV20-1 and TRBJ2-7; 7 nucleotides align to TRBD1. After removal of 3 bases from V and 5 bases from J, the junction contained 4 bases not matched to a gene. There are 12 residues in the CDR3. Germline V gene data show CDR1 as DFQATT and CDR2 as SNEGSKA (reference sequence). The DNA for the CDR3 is TGCAGTGCTAGGACAGGGCCTGACGAGCAGTACTTC. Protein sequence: CSARTGPDEQYF.

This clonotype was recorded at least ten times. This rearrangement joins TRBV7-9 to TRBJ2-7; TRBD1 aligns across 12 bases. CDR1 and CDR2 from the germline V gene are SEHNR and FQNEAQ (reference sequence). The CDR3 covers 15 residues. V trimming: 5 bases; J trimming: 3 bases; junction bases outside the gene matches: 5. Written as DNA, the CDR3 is TGTGCCAGCAGCCCGGGGACAGGGGGCGGCTACGAGCAGTACTTC. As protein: CASSPGTGGGYEQYF.

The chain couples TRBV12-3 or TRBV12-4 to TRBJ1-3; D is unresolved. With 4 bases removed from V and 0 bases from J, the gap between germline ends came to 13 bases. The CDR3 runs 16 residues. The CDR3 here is CASSSQQPHSGNTIYF. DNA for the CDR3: TGTGCCAGCAGTTCCCAGCAGCCCCACTCTGGAAACACCATATATTTT.